Shown below are 24 T cell receptor beta chains from a single sample sequenced in a study of cytotoxic CD8 clonotypes in ibrutinib-treated CLL. TCRdb's copy holds only in-frame clones and misses some; the assay was immunoSEQ multiplex PCR. Of about 300,000 clones listed, roughly 76% are singletons. This material consisted of PBMCs, taken at disease progression, from a patient treated with ibrutinib. The receptors were sampled from a human donor with chronic lymphocytic leukemia.

The chain employs TRBV9 and TRBJ1-1, with 10 bases that match TRBD1. V was clipped by 4 bases and J by 1 base; unmatched bases: 7. This CDR3 contains 16 residues. Germline CDR1 is SGDLS and CDR2 is YYNGEE. The CDR3 loop reads CASSPRQGAQNTEAFF. The CDR3 coding sequence is TGTGCCAGCAGCCCTAGACAGGGGGCCCAGAACACTGAAGCTTTCTTT. The variable domain in full, completed from reference TRBV9 and TRBJ1-1, reads DSGVTQTPKHLITATGQRVTLRCSPRSGDLSVYWYQQSLDQGLQFLIQYYNGEERAKGNILERFSAQQFPDLHSELNLSSLELGDSALYFCASSPRQGAQNTEAFFGQGTRLTVV.

This clone was recorded a few times. The J gene is TRBJ1-2, the V gene TRBV29-1; D possibly corresponds to TRBD1 (5 bases). CDR1 and CDR2 from the germline V gene are SQVTM and ANQGSEA. Trimming left V 3 bases short and J 4 bases short, with 9 bases between. The CDR3 sequence is 12 residues long. The CDR3 DNA reads as TGCAGCGTTGAGACAGATGCCTATGGCTACACCTTC. Translated, it gives CSVETDAYGYTF.

This clone occurred a few times. J is TRBJ2-4 and V is TRBV28; TRBD2 aligns across 9 bases. The CDR3 is 17 amino acids. V trimming: 7 bases; J trimming: 1 base; junction bases outside the gene matches: 11. The germline gives CDR1 MDHEN, CDR2 SYDVKM. CDR3 in amino acids: CASTTLRLAAAKNIQYF. In DNA form, the CDR3 reads TGTGCCAGCACCACCCTCAGACTAGCGGCTGCCAAAAACATTCAGTACTTC. The full variable domain, its missing parts supplied by reference TRBV28 and TRBJ2-4, is DVKVTQSSRYLVKRTGEKVFLECVQDMDHENMFWYRQDPGLGLRLIYFSYDVKMKEKGDIPEGYSVSREKKERFSLILESASTNQTSMYLCASTTLRLAAAKNIQYFGAGTRLSVL.

The chain has TRBV11-3 and TRBJ2-3; D is possibly TRBD1 (6 bases). Germline CDR1 is SGHNT and CDR2 is YENEEA. Deletions cut 1 base from V and 3 bases from J, with 11 bases between. CDR3 length equals 15 residues. The CDR3 loop is CASSLGDRSTDTQYF. The CDR3 nucleotides are TGTGCCAGCAGCTTAGGCGACAGGAGTACAGATACGCAGTATTTT.

This clone was seen a handful of times. This chain links TRBV10-3 with TRBJ1-2; 8 nucleotides line up with TRBD1. Germline CDR1 is ENHRY and CDR2 is SYGVKD. The CDR3 runs to 11 residues. V was clipped by 8 bases and J by 4 bases; unmatched bases: 0. The CDR3 region is CAIGQGYGYTF. The CDR3 nucleotides read TGTGCCATCGGACAGGGCTATGGCTACACCTTC.

This rearrangement joins TRBV5-4 to TRBJ2-1; TRBD2 matches 7 bases. The CDR3 runs 13 residues. V lost 4 bases to trimming and J lost 6 bases; unmatched junction nucleotides: 4. Germline V CDR1 and CDR2: SGHNT, YYREEE (reference sequence). Here the CDR3 reads CASSKTGGNEQFF. CDR3 DNA: TGTGCCAGCAGCAAGACGGGGGGCAATGAGCAGTTCTTC.

The CDR3 DNA is TGTGCCAGCAGACAGCTAAAAGGCTACACCTTC. This gives the protein CASRQLKGYTF. This chain links TRBV9 with TRBJ1-2; D gene uncertain. There are 11 residues in the CDR3. V shed 5 bases and J shed 8 bases, with 10 bases lying between them. CDR1 and CDR2 from the germline V gene are SGDLS and YYNGEE.

Only one count was recorded for this clone. This chain connects TRBV12-5 to TRBJ2-5; D is possibly TRBD1 (6 bases). CDR1 LGHNT and CDR2 FRNRAP come from the germline V gene. The CDR3 runs 15 residues. Trimming cost V 0 bases and J 1 base, with 9 bases left between them. The CDR3 DNA reads TGTGCTAGTGGTTTGGTACCAGGGGCCCAAGAGACCCAGTACTTC. This gives the protein CASGLVPGAQETQYF.

The chain links TRBV28 to TRBJ2-3; D is unresolved. Looked up from germline, CDR1 is MDHEN and CDR2 is SYDVKM. V lost 10 bases, J lost 0 bases, and 14 bases lay in between. The CDR3 totals 14 residues. Written as DNA, the CDR3 is TGTGCCACGACCAGCGTGTTCAGCACAGATACGCAGTATTTT. Its protein product is CATTSVFSTDTQYF.

This clone was found a few times. The chain employs TRBV27 and TRBJ2-2; D remains ambiguous. Deletions cut 3 bases from V and 4 bases from J, with 9 bases between. Looked up from germline, CDR1 is MNHEY and CDR2 is SMNVEV (reference sequence). This CDR3 has 14 residues. The CDR3 region is CASSFGMGTGELFF. The CDR3 DNA reads as TGTGCCAGCAGTTTTGGGATGGGCACCGGGGAGCTGTTTTTT.

The chain links TRBV18 to TRBJ1-5; D not resolved. This CDR3 is 16 amino acids long. CDR1 is KGHSH and CDR2 is LQKENI in the germline V gene. V was clipped by 1 base and J by 3 bases, with 13 bases between them. The CDR3 reads CASSPLPGQVNQPQHF. CDR3 bases: TGTGCCAGCTCACCACTCCCAGGCCAAGTCAATCAGCCCCAGCATTTT.

The chain couples TRBV18 to TRBJ2-7, with TRBD1 matching 8 bases. The CDR3 totals 15 residues. V was pared by 2 bases and J by 3 bases, with 6 bases of the junction left unmatched. Germline values: CDR1 KGHSH, CDR2 LQKENI. The CDR3 reads CASSPGTGLNYEQYF. The CDR3 region has the DNA TGTGCCAGCTCACCAGGGACAGGCCTCAACTACGAGCAGTACTTC.

The V and J genes are TRBV6-6 and TRBJ1-3; unclear D gene. This CDR3 region has 15 residues. V was clipped by 4 bases and J by 2 bases, with 12 bases between them. The germline gives CDR1 MNHNY, CDR2 SVGAGI (reference sequence). The CDR3 region is CASSFGGSAGNTIYF. CDR3 coding DNA: TGTGCCAGCAGTTTTGGAGGCAGCGCTGGAAACACCATATATTTT.

This rearrangement joins TRBV5-4 to TRBJ2-5; the D gene is possibly TRBD1 (6 bases). Germline V lookup: CDR1 SGHNT, CDR2 YYREEE (reference sequence). The CDR3 length is 13 residues. Trimming cost V 5 bases and J 5 bases, with 13 bases left between them. The CDR3 loop is CASRLQGWETQYF. In DNA form, the CDR3 reads TGTGCCAGCAGATTACAGGGTTGGGAGACCCAGTACTTC.

As DNA, the CDR3 is TGTGCCAGCTCACCAGAGCAGACCCAGTACTTC. Amino acids: CASSPEQTQYF. The rearrangement links TRBV18 to TRBJ2-5; D is undetermined. The CDR3 is 11 residues long. V was cut by 2 bases and J by 6 bases, with 4 bases left in between. Germline-derived CDR1 and CDR2 are KGHSH and LQKENI.

This sequence joins TRBV25-1 and TRBJ1-1, with D unclear. This CDR3 has 15 amino acids. In germline, CDR1 is MGHDK, CDR2 SYGVNS. V lost 3 bases to trimming and J lost 1 base, with 12 bases between them. CDR3 sequence reads: CASSERFGSNTEAFF. In DNA form, the CDR3 reads TGTGCCAGCAGTGAGCGATTCGGATCGAACACTGAAGCTTTCTTT.

This clone turned up a few times. The chain couples TRBV6-5 to TRBJ1-6; possibly TRBD1 for D (6 bases). V dropped 2 bases and J dropped 7 bases, with 9 bases sitting between them. This CDR3 comprises 14 residues. The germline CDR1 and CDR2 sequences are MNHEY and SVGAGI. The CDR3 coding sequence is TGTGCCAGCAGTTACAACAGGGAAAATTCACCCCTCCACTTT. Amino acid sequence: CASSYNRENSPLHF.

CDR3 in amino acids: CASSESLTNTGELFF. The CDR3 coding sequence is TGTGCCAGCAGTGAATCTCTCACGAACACCGGGGAGCTGTTTTTT. V and J are TRBV6-1 and TRBJ2-2; D gene unclear. The CDR3 covers 15 residues. Germline-derived CDR1 and CDR2 are MNHNS and SASEGT. V lost 2 bases and J 0 bases, leaving 7 bases between the germline ends.

This chain joins TRBV5-1 and TRBJ1-1; tentatively, D is TRBD1 (5 bases). Looked up from germline, CDR1 is SGHRS and CDR2 is YFSETQ. The CDR3 runs to 15 residues. V was pared by 0 bases and J by 5 bases, with 14 bases between. In nucleotides, the CDR3 is TGCGCCAGCAGCTTGGAGACGTTGGGGGTTACTGAAGCTTTCTTT. Encoded protein: CASSLETLGVTEAFF.

The chain carries TRBV5-4 and TRBJ1-2; D is perhaps TRBD1 (5 bases). Germline V gene sequence: CDR1 SGHNT, CDR2 YYREEE (reference sequence). V was shortened by 0 bases and J by 3 bases, with 9 bases between the two germline ends. The CDR3 spans 14 residues. The CDR3 bases are TGTGCCAGCAGCTTGGCTCAGGGATACTATGGCTACACCTTC. Translating it yields CASSLAQGYYGYTF.

The J gene is TRBJ2-3, the V gene TRBV5-1; 9 bases align to TRBD2. V trimming: 4 bases; J trimming: 1 base; junction bases outside the gene matches: 7. CDR1 is SGHRS and CDR2 is YFSETQ in the germline V gene. The CDR3 length is 16 residues. CDR3: CASSAPERGGTDTQYF. CDR3 nucleotide sequence: TGCGCCAGCAGCGCCCCGGAGCGGGGGGGCACAGATACGCAGTATTTT.

V usage is TRBV11-2 and J usage is TRBJ2-5; 7 nucleotides line up with TRBD1. The germline V gene has CDR1 SGHAT and CDR2 FQNNGV. This CDR3 has 13 amino acids. Unmatched junction bases numbered 6, after V lost 4 bases and J lost 7 bases. This CDR3 reads CASSSRQGATQYF. The CDR3 DNA sequence: TGTGCCAGCAGCTCCCGACAGGGCGCGACCCAGTACTTC.

This clone was recorded a few times. The rearrangement uses TRBV5-1 and TRBJ2-7; D possibly matches TRBD1 or TRBD2 (5 bases each). The CDR3 is 14 amino acids. Germline-derived CDR1 and CDR2 are SGHRS and YFSETQ. V lost 4 bases to trimming and J lost 3 bases, with 14 bases between them. CDR3 residues: CASSIGTADYEQYF. The CDR3 region has the DNA TGCGCCAGCAGCATCGGGACGGCCGACTACGAGCAGTACTTC. Full variable domain (missing parts from reference TRBV5-1 and TRBJ2-7): KAGVTQTPRYLIKTRGQQVTLSCSPISGHRSVSWYQQTPGQGLQFLFEYFSETQRNKGNFPGRFSGRQFSNSRSEMNVSTLELGDSALYLCASSIGTADYEQYFGPGTRLTVT.

V and J are TRBV4-1 and TRBJ2-5, with a possible D match to TRBD1 (6 bases). CDR1 MGHRA and CDR2 YSYEKL come from the germline V gene. The CDR3 is made up of 15 amino acids. Deletions cut 1 base from V and 1 base from J, with 10 bases between. CDR3 amino acids: CASSQGVGGQETQYF. The CDR3 DNA is TGCGCCAGCAGCCAAGGAGTAGGGGGCCAAGAGACCCAGTACTTC.